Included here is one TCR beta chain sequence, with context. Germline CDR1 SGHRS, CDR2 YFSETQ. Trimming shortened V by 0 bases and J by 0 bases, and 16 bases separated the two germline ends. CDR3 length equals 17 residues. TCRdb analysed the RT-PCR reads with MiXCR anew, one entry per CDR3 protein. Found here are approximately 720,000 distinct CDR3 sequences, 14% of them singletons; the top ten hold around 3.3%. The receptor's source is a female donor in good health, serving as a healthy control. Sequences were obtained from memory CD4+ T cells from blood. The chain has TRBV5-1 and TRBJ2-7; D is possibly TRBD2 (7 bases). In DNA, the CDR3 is TGCGCCAGCAGCTTGGCCACCGGGGGGCCCATCTCCTACGAGCAGTACTTC. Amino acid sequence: CASSLATGGPISYEQYF.